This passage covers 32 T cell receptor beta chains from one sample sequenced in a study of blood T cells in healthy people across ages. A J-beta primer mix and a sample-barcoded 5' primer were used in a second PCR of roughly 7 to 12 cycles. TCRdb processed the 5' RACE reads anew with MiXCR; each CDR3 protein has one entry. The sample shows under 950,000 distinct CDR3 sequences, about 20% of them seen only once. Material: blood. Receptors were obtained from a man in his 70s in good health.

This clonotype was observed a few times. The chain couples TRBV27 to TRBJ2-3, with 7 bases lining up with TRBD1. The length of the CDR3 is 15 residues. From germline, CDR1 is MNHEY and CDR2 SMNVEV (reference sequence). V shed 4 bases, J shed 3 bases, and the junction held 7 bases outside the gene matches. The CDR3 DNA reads TGTGCCAGCAGTTCCGACAGGGTACGGACAGATACGCAGTATTTT. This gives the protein CASSSDRVRTDTQYF.

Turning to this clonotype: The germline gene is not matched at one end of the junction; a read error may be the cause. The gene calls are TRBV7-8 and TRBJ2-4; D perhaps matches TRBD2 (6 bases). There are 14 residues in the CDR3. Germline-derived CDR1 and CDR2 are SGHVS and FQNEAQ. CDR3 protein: CASSLELAKNIQCF. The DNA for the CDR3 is TGTGCCAGCAGCTTAGAACTAGCCAAAAACATTCAGTGCTTC. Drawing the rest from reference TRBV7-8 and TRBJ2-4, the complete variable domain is GAGVSQSPRYKVAKRGQDVALRCDPISGHVSLFWYQQALGQGPEFLTYFQNEAQLDKSGLPSDRFFAERPEGSVSTLKIQRTQQEDSAVYLCASSLELAKNIQCFGAGTRLSVL.

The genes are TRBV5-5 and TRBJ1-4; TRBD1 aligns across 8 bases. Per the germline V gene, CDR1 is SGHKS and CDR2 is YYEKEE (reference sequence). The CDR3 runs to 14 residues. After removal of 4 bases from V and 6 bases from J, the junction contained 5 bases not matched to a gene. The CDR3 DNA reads TGTGCCAGCAGCCTTGGACAGGGACATGAAAAACTGTTTTTT. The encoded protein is CASSLGQGHEKLFF.

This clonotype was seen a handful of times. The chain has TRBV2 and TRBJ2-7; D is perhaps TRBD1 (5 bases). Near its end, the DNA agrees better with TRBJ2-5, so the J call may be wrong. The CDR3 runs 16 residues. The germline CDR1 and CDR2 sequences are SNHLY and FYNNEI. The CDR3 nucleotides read TGTGCCAGCTCCTCTCTCCGACAGCCACTACAAGAGACCCAGTACTTC. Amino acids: CASSSLRQPLQETQYF.

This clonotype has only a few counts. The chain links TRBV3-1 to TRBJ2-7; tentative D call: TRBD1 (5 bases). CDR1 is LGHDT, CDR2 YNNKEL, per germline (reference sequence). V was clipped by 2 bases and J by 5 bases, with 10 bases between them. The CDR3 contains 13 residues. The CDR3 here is CASSQRGPDEQYF. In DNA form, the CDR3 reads TGTGCCAGCAGCCAAAGGGGCCCAGACGAGCAGTACTTC.

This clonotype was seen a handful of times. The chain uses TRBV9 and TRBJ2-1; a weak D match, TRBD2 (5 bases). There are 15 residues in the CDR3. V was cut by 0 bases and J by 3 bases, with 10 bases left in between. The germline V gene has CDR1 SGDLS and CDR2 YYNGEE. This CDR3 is CASSVGSGDYNEQFF. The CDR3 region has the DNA TGTGCCAGCAGCGTAGGAAGCGGAGACTACAATGAGCAGTTCTTC.

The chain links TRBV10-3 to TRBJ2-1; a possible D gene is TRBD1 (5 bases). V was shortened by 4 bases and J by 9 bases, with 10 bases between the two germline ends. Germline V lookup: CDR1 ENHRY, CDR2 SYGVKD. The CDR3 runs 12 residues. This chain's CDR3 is CAISVQDAEQFF. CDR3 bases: TGTGCCATCAGTGTACAGGACGCTGAGCAGTTCTTC.

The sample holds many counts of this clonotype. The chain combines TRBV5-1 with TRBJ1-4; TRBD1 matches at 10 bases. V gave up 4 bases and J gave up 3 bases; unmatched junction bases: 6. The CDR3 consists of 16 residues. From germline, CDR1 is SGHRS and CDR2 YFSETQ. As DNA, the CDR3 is TGCGCCAGCAGCGTGGGACAGGGGCTGGCTAATGAAAAACTGTTTTTT. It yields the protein CASSVGQGLANEKLFF.

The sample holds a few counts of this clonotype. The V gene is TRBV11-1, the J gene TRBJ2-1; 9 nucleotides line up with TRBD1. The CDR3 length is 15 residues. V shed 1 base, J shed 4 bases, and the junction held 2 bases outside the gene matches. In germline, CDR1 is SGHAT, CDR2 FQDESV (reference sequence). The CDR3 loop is CASSLDGTGYNEQFF. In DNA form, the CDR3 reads TGTGCCAGCAGCTTAGATGGGACAGGGTACAATGAGCAGTTCTTC.

CDR3 bases: TGTGCCAGCAGCCAGGAAGGGCTAGCGGGCTACGAGCAGTACTTC. Translating gives CASSQEGLAGYEQYF. V usage is TRBV11-2 and J usage is TRBJ2-7; 8 positions agree with TRBD2. Germline loops: CDR1 SGHAT, CDR2 FQNNGV. The CDR3 spans 15 residues. V was pared by 5 bases and J by 3 bases, with 9 bases of the junction left unmatched. Filled out from reference TRBV11-2 and TRBJ2-7, the complete variable domain reads EAGVAQSPRYKIIEKRQSVAFWCNPISGHATLYWYQQILGQGPKLLIQFQNNGVVDDSQLPKDRFSAERLKGVDSTLKIQPAKLEDSAVYLCASSQEGLAGYEQYFGPGTRLTVT.

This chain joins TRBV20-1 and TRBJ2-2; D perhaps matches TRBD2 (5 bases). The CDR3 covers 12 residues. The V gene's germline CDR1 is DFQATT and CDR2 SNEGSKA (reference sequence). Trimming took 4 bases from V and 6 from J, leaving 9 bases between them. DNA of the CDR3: TGCAGTGCTACACTAGTTTCCGGGGAGCTGTTTTTT. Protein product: CSATLVSGELFF.

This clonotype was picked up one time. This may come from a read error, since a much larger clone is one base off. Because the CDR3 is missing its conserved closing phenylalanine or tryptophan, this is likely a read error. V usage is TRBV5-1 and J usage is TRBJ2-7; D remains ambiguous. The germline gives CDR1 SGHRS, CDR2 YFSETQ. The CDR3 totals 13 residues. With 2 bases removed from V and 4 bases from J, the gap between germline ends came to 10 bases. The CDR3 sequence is CASSFDTVYEQYL. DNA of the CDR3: TGCGCCAGCAGCTTTGACACCGTGTACGAGCAGTACCTC.

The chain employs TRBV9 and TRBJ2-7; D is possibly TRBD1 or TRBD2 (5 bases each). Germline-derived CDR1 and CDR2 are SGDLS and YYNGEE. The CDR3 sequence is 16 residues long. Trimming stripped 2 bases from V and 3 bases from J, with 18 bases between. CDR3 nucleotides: TGTGCCAGCAGCGTTTCATCGGGGCAGCGAGTCTACGAGCAGTACGTC. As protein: CASSVSSGQRVYEQYV.

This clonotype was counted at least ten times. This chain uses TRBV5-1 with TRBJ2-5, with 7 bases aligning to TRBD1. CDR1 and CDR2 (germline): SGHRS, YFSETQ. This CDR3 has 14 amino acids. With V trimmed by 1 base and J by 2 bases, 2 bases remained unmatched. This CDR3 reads CASSLPGQQETQYF. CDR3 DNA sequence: TGCGCCAGCAGCTTGCCGGGACAGCAAGAGACCCAGTACTTC.

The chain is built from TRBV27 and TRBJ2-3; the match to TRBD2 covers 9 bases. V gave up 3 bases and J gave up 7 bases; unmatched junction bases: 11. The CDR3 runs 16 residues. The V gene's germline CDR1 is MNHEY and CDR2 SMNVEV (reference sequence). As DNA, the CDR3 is TGTGCCAGCAGTTTTTTAGGCGGGGGGGCCGTTAATACGCAGTATTTT. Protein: CASSFLGGGAVNTQYF.

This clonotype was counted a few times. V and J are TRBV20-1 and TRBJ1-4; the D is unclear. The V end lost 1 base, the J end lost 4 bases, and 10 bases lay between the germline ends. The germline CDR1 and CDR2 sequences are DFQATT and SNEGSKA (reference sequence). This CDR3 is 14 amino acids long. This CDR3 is CSARGSRNNEKLFF. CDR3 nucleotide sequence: TGCAGTGCTAGAGGCTCCAGGAATAATGAAAAACTGTTTTTT.

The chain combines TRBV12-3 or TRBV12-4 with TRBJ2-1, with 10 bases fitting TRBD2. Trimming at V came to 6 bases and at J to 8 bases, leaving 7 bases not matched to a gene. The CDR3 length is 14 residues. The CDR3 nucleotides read TGTGCCAGCAGACTCAGCGGGAGGGCGGATGAGCAGTTCTTC. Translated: CASRLSGRADEQFF.

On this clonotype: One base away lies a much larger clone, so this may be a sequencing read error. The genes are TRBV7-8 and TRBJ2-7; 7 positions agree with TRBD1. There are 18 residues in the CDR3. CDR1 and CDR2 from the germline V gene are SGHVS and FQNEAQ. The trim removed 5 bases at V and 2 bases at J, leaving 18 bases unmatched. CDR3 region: CASSPVNRDSDLPYEQYF. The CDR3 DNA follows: TGTGCCAGCAGCCCGGTCAACCGGGACAGTGATCTCCCCTACGAGCAGTACTTC.

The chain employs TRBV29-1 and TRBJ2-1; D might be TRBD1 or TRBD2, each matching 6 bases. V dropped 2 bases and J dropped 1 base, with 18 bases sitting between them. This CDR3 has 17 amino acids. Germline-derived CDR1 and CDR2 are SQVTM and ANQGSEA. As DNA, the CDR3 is TGCAGCGTTGAATGTCCGGGGGCCCTACGATCCTACAATGAGCAGTTCTTC. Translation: CSVECPGALRSYNEQFF.

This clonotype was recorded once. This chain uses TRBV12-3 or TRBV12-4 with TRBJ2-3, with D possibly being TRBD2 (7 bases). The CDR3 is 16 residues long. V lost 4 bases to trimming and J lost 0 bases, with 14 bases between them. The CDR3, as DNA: TGTGCCAGCAGTTCCGGGGGGCGACCCAGCACAGATACGCAGTATTTT. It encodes CASSSGGRPSTDTQYF.

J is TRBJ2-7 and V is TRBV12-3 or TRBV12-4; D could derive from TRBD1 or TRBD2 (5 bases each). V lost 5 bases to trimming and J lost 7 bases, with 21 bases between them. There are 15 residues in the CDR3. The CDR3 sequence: CASSAPGRGKGEQYF. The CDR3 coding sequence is TGTGCCAGCAGTGCACCGGGACGGGGAAAAGGGGAGCAGTACTTC.

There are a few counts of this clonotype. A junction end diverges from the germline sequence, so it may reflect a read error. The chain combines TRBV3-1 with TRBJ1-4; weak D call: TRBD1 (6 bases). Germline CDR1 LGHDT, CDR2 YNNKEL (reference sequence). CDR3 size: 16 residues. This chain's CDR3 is CASSQDRSGGGEKLFF. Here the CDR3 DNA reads TGTGCCAGTAGCCAAGATCGGTCCGGGGGCGGTGAAAAACTGTTTTTT.

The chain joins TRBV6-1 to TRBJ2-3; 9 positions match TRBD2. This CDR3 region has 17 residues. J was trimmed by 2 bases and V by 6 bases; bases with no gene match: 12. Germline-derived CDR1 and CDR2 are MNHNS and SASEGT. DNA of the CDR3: TGTGCCAGCAGCCCAGGGGTGACTAGCGGTTTCACAGATACGCAGTATTTT. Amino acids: CASSPGVTSGFTDTQYF.

The CDR3 here is CASSWGGLQNNEQFF. DNA for the CDR3: TGTGCCAGCAGTTGGGGGGGCCTTCAGAACAATGAGCAGTTCTTC. The chain has TRBV6-2 or TRBV6-3 and TRBJ2-1, with TRBD2 as a possible D gene (7 bases). Trimming stripped 4 bases from V and 5 bases from J, with 15 bases between. Per germline, CDR1 MNHEY and CDR2 SVGEGT. CDR3 length: 15 amino acids.

The CDR3 loop is CSASPDTEAFF. CDR3 coding DNA: TGCAGTGCTAGCCCAGACACTGAAGCTTTCTTT. The gene calls are TRBV20-1 and TRBJ1-1; no firm D call. Trimming removed 3 bases from V and 3 bases from J, with 5 bases in between. This CDR3 region has 11 residues. Germline V gene data show CDR1 as DFQATT and CDR2 as SNEGSKA (reference sequence).

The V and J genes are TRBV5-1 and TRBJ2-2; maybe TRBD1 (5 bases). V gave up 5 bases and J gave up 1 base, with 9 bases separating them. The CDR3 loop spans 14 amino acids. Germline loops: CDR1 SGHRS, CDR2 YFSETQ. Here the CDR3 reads CASRSGQNTGELFF. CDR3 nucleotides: TGCGCCAGCAGGTCAGGACAGAACACCGGGGAGCTGTTTTTT.

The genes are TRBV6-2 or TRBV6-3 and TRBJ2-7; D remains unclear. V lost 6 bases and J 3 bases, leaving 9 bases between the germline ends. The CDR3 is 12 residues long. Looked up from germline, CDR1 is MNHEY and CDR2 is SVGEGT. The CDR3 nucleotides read TGTGCCAGCAGCCAAAACAGCTACGAGCAGTACGTC. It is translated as CASSQNSYEQYV.

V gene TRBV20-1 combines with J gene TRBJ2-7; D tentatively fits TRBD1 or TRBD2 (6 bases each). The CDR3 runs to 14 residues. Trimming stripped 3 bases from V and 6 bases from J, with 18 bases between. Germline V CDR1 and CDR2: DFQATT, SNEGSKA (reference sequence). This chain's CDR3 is CSASFGGGGGEQYF. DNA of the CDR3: TGCAGTGCTAGTTTTGGGGGCGGAGGGGGCGAGCAGTACTTC.

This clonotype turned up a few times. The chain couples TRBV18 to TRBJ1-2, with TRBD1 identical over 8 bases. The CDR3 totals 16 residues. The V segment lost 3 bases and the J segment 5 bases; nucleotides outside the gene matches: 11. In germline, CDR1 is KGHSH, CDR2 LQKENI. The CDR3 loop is CASSPRYPGTGYGYTF. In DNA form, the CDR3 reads TGTGCCAGCTCACCCCGTTACCCCGGGACAGGTTATGGCTACACCTTC.

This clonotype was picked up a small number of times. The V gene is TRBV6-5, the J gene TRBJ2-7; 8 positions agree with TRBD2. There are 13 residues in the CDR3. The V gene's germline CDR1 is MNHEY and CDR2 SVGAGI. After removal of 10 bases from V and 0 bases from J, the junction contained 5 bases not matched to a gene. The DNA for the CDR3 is TGTGCCACCCGAAGCGGGAGCTCCTACGAGCAGTACTTC. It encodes CATRSGSSYEQYF.

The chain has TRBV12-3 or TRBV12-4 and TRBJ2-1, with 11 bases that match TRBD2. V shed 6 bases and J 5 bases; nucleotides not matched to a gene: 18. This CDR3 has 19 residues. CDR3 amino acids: CASRDSGRAFQTPDNEQFF. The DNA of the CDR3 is TGTGCCAGCAGAGATAGCGGGAGGGCGTTCCAGACTCCTGACAATGAGCAGTTCTTC.

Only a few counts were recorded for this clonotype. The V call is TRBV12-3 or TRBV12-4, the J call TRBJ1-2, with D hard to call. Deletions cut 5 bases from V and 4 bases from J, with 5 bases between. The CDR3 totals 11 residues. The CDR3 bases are TGTGCCAGCAGTAGTCGCTATGGCTACACCTTC. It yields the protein CASSSRYGYTF.